The 5 T cell receptor beta chains given below trace back to one sample, sequenced in a study of T and B cells in COVID-19 patients. Each TRB amplification used roughly 240-550 ng of genomic DNA from blood. BIOMED2 TRB-A/B primer pools were used in multiplex TRB PCR. From the multiplex PCR reads, TCRdb called clonotypes with MiXCR, one entry per CDR3 protein. This table has tens of thousands of distinct CDR3 sequences, 32% appearing once. The sample consisted of blood. These receptor sequences come from a human donor who had recovered from COVID-19.

This chain links TRBV6-2 or TRBV6-3 with TRBJ2-2; D ambiguous. Looked up from germline, CDR1 is MNHEY and CDR2 is SVGEGT. This CDR3 spans 12 amino acids. Trimming cost V 1 base and J 10 bases, with 7 bases left between them. This CDR3 reads CASSYLGKELFF. For the CDR3, the DNA is TGTGCCAGCAGTTACTTGGGAAAGGAGCTGTTTTTT.

Worth noting for this clonotype: This may arise from a read error, as a much more abundant clone is one base away. The CDR3 here is CAWVIYGQGHSPLHF. The CDR3 region has the DNA TGTGCCTGGGTCATATACGGACAGGGACATTCACCCCTCCACTTT. The rearrangement uses TRBV30 and TRBJ1-6, with 8 bases lining up with TRBD1. V lost 5 bases and J lost 8; bases outside the gene matches: 11. Per germline, CDR1 GTSNPN and CDR2 SVGIG (reference sequence). The CDR3 is made up of 15 amino acids.

This chain links TRBV6-5 with TRBJ1-3; no clear D gene. The length of the CDR3 is 15 residues. Trimming removed 2 bases at V and 0 bases at J, with 8 bases between. Germline V gene sequence: CDR1 MNHEY, CDR2 SVGAGI. CDR3 sequence reads: CASSYTEASGNTIYF. Written as DNA, the CDR3 is TGTGCCAGCAGTTACACGGAGGCCTCTGGAAACACCATATATTTT.

The V call is TRBV6-6, the J call TRBJ1-2; perhaps TRBD1 as D (5 bases). This CDR3 contains 17 residues. Germline CDR1 and CDR2: MNHNY and SVGAGI (reference sequence). The ends were cut back, 4 bases at V and 2 bases at J, with 20 bases in the middle. The CDR3 nucleotides read TGTGCCAGCAGTTCCTCCCTTGGGGGGACGGACAACTATGGCTACACCTTC. Translating it yields CASSSSLGGTDNYGYTF.

The chain joins TRBV7-6 to TRBJ2-7, with 7 nucleotides matching TRBD1. The germline CDR1 and CDR2 sequences are SGHVS and FNYEAQ. The CDR3 is 15 residues long. Germline trimming cut 4 bases from V and 4 bases from J; bases unmatched to any gene: 10. The CDR3 sequence is CASSSGQLPRYEQYF. The CDR3 DNA reads as TGTGCCAGCAGCTCGGGACAGCTCCCGAGATACGAGCAGTACTTC.